These 14 T cell receptor beta chains came from one sample sequenced in a study of blood T cells in healthy people across ages. A sample-barcoded 5' primer and a J-beta primer mix were used in a second PCR of roughly 7 to 11 cycles. Each CDR3 protein gets one entry after TCRdb re-called the 5' RACE reads with MiXCR. The data hold some 1 million distinct CDR3 sequences, with under 45% observed a single time. The source material was blood. These TCRs come from a woman aged 60-70 years in good health.

At least ten counts were recorded for this clonotype. V is TRBV20-1 and J is TRBJ2-5; 7 bases are a match to TRBD1. Trimming cost V 5 bases and J 5 bases; bases outside gene matches: 8. This CDR3 has 13 residues. Looked up from germline, CDR1 is DFQATT and CDR2 is SNEGSKA (reference sequence). The CDR3 DNA sequence: TGCAGTGCTCGACAGGGAATAAGGGAGACCCAGTACTTC. Amino acids: CSARQGIRETQYF.

This clonotype was detected a few times. This chain joins TRBV6-2 or TRBV6-3 and TRBJ2-3, with 14 bases identical to TRBD2. This CDR3 spans 19 amino acids. Germline CDR1 MNHEY, CDR2 SVGEGT. J was trimmed by 2 bases and V by 6 bases; bases with no gene match: 13. As DNA, the CDR3 is TGTGCCAGCAGGCCTCATTTGGGACTAGCGGGAGAGTTCACAGATACGCAGTATTTT. Translating it yields CASRPHLGLAGEFTDTQYF.

This clonotype was detected ten times or more. The rearrangement joins TRBV7-2 to TRBJ2-7, with 7 bases identical to TRBD2. The CDR3 totals 14 residues. The germline gives CDR1 SGHTA, CDR2 FQGNSA. V lost 4 bases, J lost 0 bases, and 3 bases stayed unmatched. The chain's CDR3 is CASSSGEGSYEQYF. The CDR3 region has the DNA TGTGCCAGCAGCTCTGGGGAGGGCTCCTACGAGCAGTACTTC.

The chain recombines TRBV20-1 with TRBJ2-7; D possibly corresponds to TRBD1 (5 bases). CDR3 length: 14 amino acids. The germline gives CDR1 DFQATT, CDR2 SNEGSKA (reference sequence). Trimming stripped 2 bases from V and 3 bases from J, with 14 bases between. CDR3 bases: TGCAGTGCTAGAAAGAACGAAGGGGTCTACGAGCAGTACTTC. Protein product: CSARKNEGVYEQYF.

The V gene is TRBV2, the J gene TRBJ2-6; D might be TRBD1 or TRBD2, each matching 7 bases. Trimming took off 8 bases at V and 2 bases at J, with 25 bases between the two ends. There are 19 residues in the CDR3. From germline, CDR1 is SNHLY and CDR2 FYNNEI. The CDR3 sequence: CASRTKSGTALTGANVLTF. CDR3 in DNA: TGTGCCAGCCGAACTAAGAGCGGGACAGCCCTCACTGGGGCCAACGTCCTGACTTTC. Drawing the rest from reference TRBV2 and TRBJ2-6, the complete variable domain is EPEVTQTPSHQVTQMGQEVILRCVPISNHLYFYWYRQILGQKVEFLVSFYNNEISEKSEIFDDQFSVERPDGSNFTLKIRSTKLEDSAMYFCASRTKSGTALTGANVLTFGAGSRLTVL.

The chain is built from TRBV24-1 and TRBJ2-1; weak D call: TRBD1 (5 bases). V lost 7 bases and J lost 4, with 19 bases in between. The CDR3 is made up of 16 amino acids. The V gene's germline CDR1 is KGHDR and CDR2 SFDVKD. The CDR3: CATSITGDRRYNEQFF. DNA of the CDR3: TGTGCCACCAGCATAACAGGAGATAGAAGATACAATGAGCAGTTCTTC.

The chain is built from TRBV27 and TRBJ2-7; 16 bases map to TRBD2. The junction had 7 bases not matched to a gene; V was cut back by 6 bases and J by 2 bases. In germline, CDR1 is MNHEY, CDR2 SMNVEV (reference sequence). The CDR3 contains 17 residues. CDR3 bases: TGTGCCAGCAGCACGGTGGGGACTAGCGGGAGGGCCTACGAGCAGTACTTC. This translates into CASSTVGTSGRAYEQYF.

The chain recombines TRBV5-1 with TRBJ2-6, with 12 bases identical to TRBD2. The CDR3 contains 17 residues. V lost 7 bases, J lost 0 bases, and 5 bases stayed unmatched. Germline loops: CDR1 SGHRS, CDR2 YFSETQ. The CDR3 DNA reads TGCGCCAGCGGGGGACTAGCGGGCGGCTCTGGGGCCAACGTCCTGACTTTC. Amino acids: CASGGLAGGSGANVLTF.

This chain joins TRBV7-9 and TRBJ2-7, with TRBD1 as a possible D gene (6 bases). The V and J ends lost 4 bases and 0 bases respectively, with 13 bases between them. The CDR3 spans 15 residues. The germline V gene encodes CDR1 SEHNR and CDR2 FQNEAQ (reference sequence). This CDR3 is CASSSQGLDSYEQYF. DNA for the CDR3: TGTGCCAGCAGCTCGCAGGGGCTTGACTCCTACGAGCAGTACTTC.

The rearrangement links TRBV5-1 to TRBJ2-3; weak D call: TRBD1 (5 bases). V gave up 0 bases and J gave up 4 bases, with 12 bases separating them. Germline V gene lookup returns CDR1 SGHRS and CDR2 YFSETQ. The CDR3 length is 15 residues. CDR3 bases: TGCGCCAGCAGCTTGGTAGGGGTAGGAGCAGATACGCAGTATTTT. This translates into CASSLVGVGADTQYF.

The chain carries TRBV28 and TRBJ2-6, with a tentative D call TRBD2 (6 bases). There are 16 residues in the CDR3. Deletions cut 3 bases from V and 0 bases from J, with 9 bases between. The V gene's germline CDR1 is MDHEN and CDR2 SYDVKM. The CDR3 bases are TGTGCCAGCAGTTTCGTGGGGGGCTCTGGGGCCAACGTCCTGACTTTC. This encodes CASSFVGGSGANVLTF.

This chain uses TRBV11-2 with TRBJ1-2; D possibly corresponds to TRBD1 (5 bases). This CDR3 is 14 amino acids long. Germline assignment: CDR1 SGHAT and CDR2 FQNNGV. The ends were cut back, 0 bases at V and 10 bases at J, with 15 bases in the middle. The CDR3 loop is CASSLEGTVRDYTF. The DNA of the CDR3 is TGTGCCAGCAGCTTAGAGGGGACGGTGAGGGACTACACCTTC.

V and J are TRBV5-1 and TRBJ2-2; D possibly corresponds to TRBD2 (5 bases). V was shortened by 5 bases and J by 6 bases, with 14 bases between the two germline ends. The CDR3 has 14 residues. Germline loops: CDR1 SGHRS, CDR2 YFSETQ. The CDR3 sequence is CASSIEAGAGELFF. The CDR3 DNA sequence: TGCGCCAGCAGTATCGAGGCCGGGGCCGGGGAGCTGTTTTTT. Full variable domain (outside the CDR3, taken from reference TRBV5-1 and TRBJ2-2): KAGVTQTPRYLIKTRGQQVTLSCSPISGHRSVSWYQQTPGQGLQFLFEYFSETQRNKGNFPGRFSGRQFSNSRSEMNVSTLELGDSALYLCASSIEAGAGELFFGEGSRLTVL.

Comment on this clonotype: A much larger clone lies a single base off, so this may be a read error. The gene calls are TRBV29-1 and TRBJ2-1; 7 nucleotides match TRBD1. This CDR3 has 13 residues. From germline, CDR1 is SQVTM and CDR2 ANQGSEA. V lost 4 bases, J lost 13 bases, and 13 bases stayed unmatched. The CDR3 here is CSVGSIQGETQFF. In DNA form, the CDR3 reads TGCAGCGTTGGGTCCATCCAGGGGGAGACCCAGTTCTTC.